These 20 T cell receptor beta chains originate from one sample sequenced in a study of OX40 agonist ivuxolimab in advanced cancers. Produced via immunoSEQ multiplex PCR; TCRdb's table is partial and in-frame only. The top ten hold approximately 0.86% of the sample, which has 55,000 to 90,000 clones, around nine tenths seen once. The material was CD4+ or CD8+ T cells sorted from blood, obtained in a trial of the OX40 agonist ivuxolimab. The receptors here all came from an adult with an advanced solid tumor such as melanoma, head and neck, liver or kidney cancer.

V and J are TRBV6-5 and TRBJ2-7; 7 nucleotides line up with TRBD1. Unmatched junction bases numbered 5, after V lost 5 bases and J lost 1 base. The CDR3 totals 14 residues. Germline V gene lookup returns CDR1 MNHEY and CDR2 SVGAGI. CDR3 protein: CASSSYRGSYEQYF. The CDR3, as DNA: TGTGCCAGCAGTAGCTACAGGGGATCCTACGAGCAGTACTTC.

This chain joins TRBV2 and TRBJ1-1, with D perhaps TRBD1 (5 bases). Trimming shortened V by 4 bases and J by 0 bases, and 9 bases separated the two germline ends. Germline values: CDR1 SNHLY, CDR2 FYNNEI. The CDR3 totals 14 residues. The CDR3 loop reads CASSVRGMNTEAFF. The CDR3 nucleotides are TGTGCCAGCAGTGTGCGGGGGATGAACACTGAAGCTTTCTTT.

The V gene is TRBV21-1, the J gene TRBJ2-7; TRBD1 was called by the table and not checked on the DNA. TRBV21-1 is a recognized pseudogene. CDR3 length equals 12 residues. The CDR3 sequence is CASTHQGYEQYF. The CDR3 nucleotides are TGTGCCAGCACACACCAGGGCTACGAGCAGTACTTC.

The V call is TRBV6-6, the J call TRBJ2-7; D might be TRBD1 (6 bases). The CDR3 extends over 15 amino acids. V was trimmed by 0 bases and J by 2 bases, leaving 11 bases between them. The germline V gene has CDR1 MNHNY and CDR2 SVGAGI (reference sequence). CDR3 nucleotides: TGTGCCAGCAGTTACTCTTCACAGGGCCCCTACGAGCAGTACTTC. Translating it yields CASSYSSQGPYEQYF.

The genes are TRBV5-1 and TRBJ2-7; perhaps TRBD2 as D (5 bases). Trimming left V 0 bases short and J 1 base short, with 8 bases between. In germline, CDR1 is SGHRS, CDR2 YFSETQ. This CDR3 spans 14 amino acids. The CDR3 nucleotides are TGCGCCAGCAGCTTGGCACGAGGGTCCTACGAGCAGTACTTC. As protein: CASSLARGSYEQYF.

The rearrangement joins TRBV7-2 to TRBJ2-3; the D gene is possibly TRBD2 (6 bases). Germline V gives CDR1 SGHTA, CDR2 FQGNSA. The CDR3 is 14 amino acids. V lost 4 bases and J lost 2, with 10 bases in between. CDR3 nucleotides: TGTGCCAGCAGCTCGACTAGTTTCACAGATACGCAGTATTTT. Protein sequence: CASSSTSFTDTQYF.

The chain joins TRBV5-1 to TRBJ2-3; no clear D. Trimming cost V 2 bases and J 2 bases, with 9 bases left between them. CDR1 is SGHRS, CDR2 YFSETQ, per germline. The CDR3 totals 14 residues. In DNA form, the CDR3 reads TGCGCCAGCAGCTTTGGAATGAACACAGATACGCAGTATTTT. This translates into CASSFGMNTDTQYF.

The chain is built from TRBV9 and TRBJ2-1; D not certain. Germline CDR1 and CDR2: SGDLS and YYNGEE. The V and J ends lost 3 bases and 6 bases respectively, with 10 bases between them. This CDR3 has 13 amino acids. This CDR3 reads CASSALRSNEQFF. Here the CDR3 DNA reads TGTGCCAGCAGCGCCTTAAGGTCCAATGAGCAGTTCTTC. The variable domain in full, with the rest retrieved from reference TRBV9 and TRBJ2-1, is DSGVTQTPKHLITATGQRVTLRCSPRSGDLSVYWYQQSLDQGLQFLIQYYNGEERAKGNILERFSAQQFPDLHSELNLSSLELGDSALYFCASSALRSNEQFFGPGTRLTVL.

Concerning this clone itself: An end of the junction does not agree with germline; a read error may underlie this. V and J are TRBV7-7 and TRBJ2-3; 7 bases line up with TRBD2. This CDR3 is built from 13 residues. The germline V gene encodes CDR1 SSHAT and CDR2 FNYEAQ (reference sequence). CDR3 protein: CASSSGGSDTQYF. As DNA, the CDR3 is TGTGCTAGCAGCTCCGGGGGGTCAGATACGCAGTATTTT.

V and J are TRBV6-5 and TRBJ2-1; 13 bases agree with TRBD2. V was clipped by 5 bases and J by 5 bases; unmatched bases: 3. Looked up from germline, CDR1 is MNHEY and CDR2 is SVGAGI. This CDR3 comprises 15 residues. The CDR3 sequence is CASSRGLAGNNEQFF. The CDR3 DNA reads as TGTGCCAGCAGTAGGGGACTAGCGGGAAACAATGAGCAGTTCTTC.

The rearrangement joins TRBV6-6 to TRBJ2-3; no clear D gene. Trimming took off 0 bases at V and 6 bases at J, with 4 bases between the two ends. Germline V gene lookup returns CDR1 MNHNY and CDR2 SVGAGI (reference sequence). The CDR3 is 12 amino acids. In DNA form, the CDR3 reads TGTGCCAGCAGTTACTCATTCGATACGCAGTATTTT. Translating it yields CASSYSFDTQYF.

V gene TRBV6-4 combines with J gene TRBJ2-3; 7 nucleotides align to TRBD1. The junction had 1 base not matched to a gene; V was cut back by 3 bases and J by 4 bases. The CDR3 sequence is 13 residues long. The germline CDR1 and CDR2 sequences are MRHNA and SNTAGT. The CDR3: CASSEQGADTQYF. The CDR3 DNA reads as TGTGCCAGCAGTGAGCAGGGGGCAGATACGCAGTATTTT.

This chain joins TRBV5-4 and TRBJ2-7, with a weak D call TRBD1 (6 bases). Trimming pared 4 bases from V and 0 bases from J, leaving 11 bases between. Germline V gene data show CDR1 as SGHNT and CDR2 as YYREEE (reference sequence). This CDR3 is 14 amino acids long. CDR3 DNA: TGTGCCAGCAGCCAACAGGGAGCCTCCTACGAGCAGTACTTC. Its protein product is CASSQQGASYEQYF.

This clone was observed a few times. The V gene is TRBV5-1, the J gene TRBJ2-7; TRBD1 agrees at 7 bases. Germline values: CDR1 SGHRS, CDR2 YFSETQ. CDR3 length: 14 residues. The ends lost 4 bases at V and 4 bases at J; junction bases unmatched: 8. CDR3 amino acids: CASSPTGWAYEQYF. CDR3 DNA: TGCGCCAGCAGCCCGACAGGGTGGGCGTACGAGCAGTACTTC. Filled out from reference TRBV5-1 and TRBJ2-7, the complete variable domain reads KAGVTQTPRYLIKTRGQQVTLSCSPISGHRSVSWYQQTPGQGLQFLFEYFSETQRNKGNFPGRFSGRQFSNSRSEMNVSTLELGDSALYLCASSPTGWAYEQYFGPGTRLTVT.

The chain's CDR3 is CASSKSASSYNEQFF. CDR3 coding DNA: TGTGCCAGTAGTAAAAGCGCGAGCTCCTACAATGAGCAGTTCTTC. V is TRBV19 and J is TRBJ2-1; no definite D call. CDR3 size: 15 residues. Germline V CDR1 and CDR2: LNHDA, SQIVND (reference sequence). V lost 4 bases to trimming and J lost 0 bases, with 10 bases between them. The complete variable domain, with remaining parts taken from reference TRBV19 and TRBJ2-1, reads DGGITQSPKYLFRKEGQNVTLSCEQNLNHDAMYWYRQDPGQGLRLIYYSQIVNDFQKGDIAEGYSVSREKKESFPLTVTSAQKNPTAFYLCASSKSASSYNEQFFGPGTRLTVL.

This chain joins TRBV4-3 and TRBJ2-2, with D hard to call. Trimming stripped 6 bases from V and 4 bases from J, with 6 bases between. CDR3 length: 12 residues. CDR1 is LGHNA and CDR2 is YSLEER in the germline V gene. CDR3 DNA sequence: TGCGCCAGCAGGGAGTTCACCGGGGAGCTGTTTTTT. It encodes CASREFTGELFF.

The V gene is TRBV28, the J gene TRBJ2-3; 8 bases line up with TRBD2. The CDR3 contains 15 residues. Per germline, CDR1 MDHEN and CDR2 SYDVKM. The junction had 5 bases not matched to a gene; V was cut back by 5 bases and J by 1 base. The CDR3 sequence: CASSLAGRGTDTQYF. CDR3 coding DNA: TGTGCCAGCAGTCTAGCGGGCCGAGGCACAGATACGCAGTATTTT.

This clone turned up a few times. The chain recombines TRBV7-9 with TRBJ2-2; possible D gene TRBD1, 8 bases. The CDR3 sequence is 16 residues long. The ends were cut back, 5 bases at V and 3 bases at J, with 16 bases in the middle. CDR1 is SEHNR, CDR2 FQNEAQ, per germline (reference sequence). This chain's CDR3 is CASSPTQGGYTGELFF. The CDR3 coding sequence is TGTGCCAGCAGCCCCACACAGGGGGGGTACACCGGGGAGCTGTTTTTT.

The table lists this clone with a count of one. This chain joins TRBV27 and TRBJ2-5; TRBD1 might be the D (6 bases). CDR1 MNHEY and CDR2 SMNVEV come from the germline V gene (reference sequence). V was clipped by 0 bases and J by 6 bases, with 14 bases between them. The length of the CDR3 is 15 residues. The DNA for the CDR3 is TGTGCCAGCAGTTTATCCCAGGGGTTTCGGAAGACCCAGTACTTC. It is translated as CASSLSQGFRKTQYF.

This sequence joins TRBV19 and TRBJ2-1, with 8 bases matching TRBD1. V lost 3 bases and J lost 5; bases outside the gene matches: 6. Germline assignment: CDR1 LNHDA and CDR2 SQIVND (reference sequence). This CDR3 spans 15 amino acids. The CDR3 nucleotides read TGTGCCAGTAGTATGGGGACAGGAACCAACAATGAGCAGTTCTTC. Encoded protein: CASSMGTGTNNEQFF. Drawing the rest from reference TRBV19 and TRBJ2-1, the complete variable domain is DGGITQSPKYLFRKEGQNVTLSCEQNLNHDAMYWYRQDPGQGLRLIYYSQIVNDFQKGDIAEGYSVSREKKESFPLTVTSAQKNPTAFYLCASSMGTGTNNEQFFGPGTRLTVL.